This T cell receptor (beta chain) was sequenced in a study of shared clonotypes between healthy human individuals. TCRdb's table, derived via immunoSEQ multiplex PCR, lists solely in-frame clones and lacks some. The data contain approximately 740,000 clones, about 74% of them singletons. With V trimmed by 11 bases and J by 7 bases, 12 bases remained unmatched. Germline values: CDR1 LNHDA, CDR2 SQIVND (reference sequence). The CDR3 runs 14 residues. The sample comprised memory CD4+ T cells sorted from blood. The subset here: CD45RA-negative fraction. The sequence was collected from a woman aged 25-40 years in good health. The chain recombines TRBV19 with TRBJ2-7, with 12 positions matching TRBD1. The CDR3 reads CASTPGTGGIEQYF. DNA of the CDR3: TGTGCCTCGACTCCCGGGACAGGGGGCATTGAGCAGTACTTC.